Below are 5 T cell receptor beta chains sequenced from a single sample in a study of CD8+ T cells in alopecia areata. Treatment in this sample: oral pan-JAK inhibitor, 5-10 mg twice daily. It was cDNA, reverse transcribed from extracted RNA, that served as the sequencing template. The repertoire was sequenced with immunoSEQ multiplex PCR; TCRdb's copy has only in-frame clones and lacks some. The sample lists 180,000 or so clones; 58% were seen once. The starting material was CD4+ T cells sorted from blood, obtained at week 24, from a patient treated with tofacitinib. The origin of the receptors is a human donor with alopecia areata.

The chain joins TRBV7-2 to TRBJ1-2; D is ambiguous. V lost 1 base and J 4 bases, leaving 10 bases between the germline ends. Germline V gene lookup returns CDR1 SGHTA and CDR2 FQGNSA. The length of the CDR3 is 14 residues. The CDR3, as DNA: TGTGCCAGCAGCTTAGATCCAGGCTTCTATGGCTACACCTTC. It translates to CASSLDPGFYGYTF.

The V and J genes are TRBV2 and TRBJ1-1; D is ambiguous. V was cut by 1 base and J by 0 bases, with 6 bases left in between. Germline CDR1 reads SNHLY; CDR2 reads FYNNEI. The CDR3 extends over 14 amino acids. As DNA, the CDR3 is TGTGCCAGCAGTGAAGTGGCAGTGAACACTGAAGCTTTCTTT. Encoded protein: CASSEVAVNTEAFF.

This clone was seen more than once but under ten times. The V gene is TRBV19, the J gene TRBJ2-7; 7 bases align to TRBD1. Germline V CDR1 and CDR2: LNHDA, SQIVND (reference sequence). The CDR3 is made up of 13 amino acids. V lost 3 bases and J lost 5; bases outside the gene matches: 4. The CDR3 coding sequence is TGTGCCAGTAGTATGAGGGGGCGGAACGAGCAGTACTTC. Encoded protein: CASSMRGRNEQYF.

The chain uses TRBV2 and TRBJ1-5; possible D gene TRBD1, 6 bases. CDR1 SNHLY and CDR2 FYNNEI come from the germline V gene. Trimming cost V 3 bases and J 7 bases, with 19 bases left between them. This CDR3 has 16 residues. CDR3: CASSELQGGVRQPQHF. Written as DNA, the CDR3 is TGTGCCAGCAGTGAGTTACAGGGTGGCGTTAGGCAGCCCCAGCATTTT. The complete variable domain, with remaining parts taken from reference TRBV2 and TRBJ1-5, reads EPEVTQTPSHQVTQMGQEVILRCVPISNHLYFYWYRQILGQKVEFLVSFYNNEISEKSEIFDDQFSVERPDGSNFTLKIRSTKLEDSAMYFCASSELQGGVRQPQHFGDGTRLSIL.

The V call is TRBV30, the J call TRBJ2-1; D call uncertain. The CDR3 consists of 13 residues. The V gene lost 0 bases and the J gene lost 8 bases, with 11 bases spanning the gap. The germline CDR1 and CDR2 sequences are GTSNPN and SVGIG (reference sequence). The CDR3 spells CAWSVLGFDEQFF. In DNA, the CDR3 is TGTGCCTGGAGTGTATTGGGGTTCGATGAGCAGTTCTTC.